The clone carrying this TCR beta chain was seen once. What it recognizes is unknown. The entry originates in a study of a mutant IDH1 vaccine in newly diagnosed glioma. Turning to the study itself: Of treated patients, around 60% were men and 37.5% women, averaging 40.4 years. Before enrollment, the patients had been treated with radiotherapy alone, temozolomide alone, or both together. Most of them had received both.

Time point denoted: week 11, during vaccination. Doses of 300 ug of mutant IDH1 20-mer peptide were given with topical imiquimod. Study-wide results and caveats: The authors found pseudoprogression apparently unrelated to changes in top peripheral T cell clonotypes.

Repertoires were generated with immunoSEQ multiplex PCR, while TCRdb's copy carries only in-frame clones and drops some. The table shows tens of thousands of clones, with 75% to 85% occurring only once. The germline V gene has CDR1 KGHSH and CDR2 LQKENI. V shed 3 bases, J shed 1 base, and the junction held 10 bases outside the gene matches. CDR3 length: 18 amino acids. The rearrangement links TRBV18 to TRBJ1-3; 9 nucleotides agree with TRBD1. This clonotype was sampled from a man in his fifties or sixties with glioma. The starting material was PBMCs, obtained from a glioma patient whose treatment included an IDH1 peptide vaccine. The CDR3 DNA reads TGTGCCAGCTCACCCCGGGGACAGGGCTTTCAATCTGGAAACACCATATATTTT. It encodes CASSPRGQGFQSGNTIYF.